The clone carrying this TCR beta chain occurred once. Deletions cut 2 bases from V and 2 bases from J, with 13 bases between. Germline V gene data show CDR1 as MNHGY and CDR2 as SVAAGI. This CDR3 contains 15 residues. The protocol was immunoSEQ multiplex PCR, while the TCRdb copy is restricted to in-frame clones and leaves out a portion. The sample has about 76,000 clones, around nine tenths seen once. These data originate in a study of technical replicates of blood from a handful of donors. The chain carries TRBV6-9 and TRBJ2-7; D possibly corresponds to TRBD1 (6 bases). The clonotype was recovered from a human donor in good health. The sequenced material came from T cells isolated from PBMCs. In nucleotides, the CDR3 is TGTGCCAGCAGTTATGTTTCGGACAGCACCTACGAGCAGTACTTC. This codes for CASSYVSDSTYEQYF.